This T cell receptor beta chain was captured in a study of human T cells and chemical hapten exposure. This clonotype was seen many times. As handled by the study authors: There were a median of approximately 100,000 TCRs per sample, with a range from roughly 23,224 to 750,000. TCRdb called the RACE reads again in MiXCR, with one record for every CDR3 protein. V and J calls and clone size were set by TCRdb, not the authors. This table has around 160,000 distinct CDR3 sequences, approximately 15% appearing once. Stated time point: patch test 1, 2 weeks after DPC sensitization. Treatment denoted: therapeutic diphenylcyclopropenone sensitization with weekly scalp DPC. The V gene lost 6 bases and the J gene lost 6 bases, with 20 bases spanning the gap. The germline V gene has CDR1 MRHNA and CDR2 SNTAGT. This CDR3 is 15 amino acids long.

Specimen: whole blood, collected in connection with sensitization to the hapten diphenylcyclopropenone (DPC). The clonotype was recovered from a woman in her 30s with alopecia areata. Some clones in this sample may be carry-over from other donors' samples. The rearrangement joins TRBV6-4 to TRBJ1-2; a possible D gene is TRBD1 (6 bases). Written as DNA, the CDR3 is TGTGCCAGCAGAAGACAGGAAGGCTCATCCGATGGCTACACCTTC. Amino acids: CASRRQEGSSDGYTF.